The 25 T cell receptor beta chains below all came from one sample that was sequenced in a study of blood T cell repertoires in COVID-19 (dated by TCRdb to 2019 to 2021). Libraries were made using the immunoSEQ multiplex PCR assay. In its TCRdb copy, this immuneACCESS table keeps in-frame sequences only and misses some clones. Where compared with another copy, unresolved V genes explain less than half of these, and the others have no known cause. In all, the sample holds approximately 250,000 clones, and approximately 80% of those were seen once. The ten top clones hold 7.5% to 9% of the sample. Sequencing was performed on peripheral blood. These TCRs come from a human donor in a cohort sampled during active COVID-19.

The V gene is TRBV25-1, the J gene TRBJ2-2; TRBD2 might be the D (5 bases). The V end lost 0 bases, the J end lost 9 bases, and 8 bases lay between the germline ends. This CDR3 comprises 13 residues. Per the germline V gene, CDR1 is MGHDK and CDR2 is SYGVNS. CDR3 in DNA: TGTGCCAGCAGTGAATATGAGGGTTGGGAGCTGTTTTTT. Translation: CASSEYEGWELFF. Drawing the rest from reference TRBV25-1 and TRBJ2-2, the complete variable domain is EADIYQTPRYLVIGTGKKITLECSQTMGHDKMYWYQQDPGMELHLIHYSYGVNSTEKGDLSSESTVSRIRTEHFPLTLESARPSHTSQYLCASSEYEGWELFFGEGSRLTVL.

The gene calls are TRBV6-2 or TRBV6-3 and TRBJ2-7; TRBD2 agrees at 7 bases. Unmatched junction bases numbered 6, after V lost 6 bases and J lost 4 bases. The CDR3 runs 13 residues. CDR1 is MNHEY and CDR2 is SVGEGT in the germline V gene. The CDR3, as DNA: TGTGCCAGCAGACCTGGGGGGGGTTACGAGCAGTACTTC. Translating gives CASRPGGGYEQYF.

The chain uses TRBV5-1 and TRBJ2-1; tentative D call: TRBD2 (5 bases). Trimming left V 3 bases short and J 0 bases short, with 16 bases between. The CDR3 contains 17 residues. CDR1 is SGHRS and CDR2 is YFSETQ in the germline V gene. The DNA for the CDR3 is TGCGCCAGCAGCTGGAGGACTGTCTGGGACTCCTACAATGAGCAGTTCTTC. This gives the protein CASSWRTVWDSYNEQFF. The variable domain in full, completed from reference TRBV5-1 and TRBJ2-1, reads KAGVTQTPRYLIKTRGQQVTLSCSPISGHRSVSWYQQTPGQGLQFLFEYFSETQRNKGNFPGRFSGRQFSNSRSEMNVSTLELGDSALYLCASSWRTVWDSYNEQFFGPGTRLTVL.

The chain recombines TRBV7-2 with TRBJ2-7; 9 nucleotides align to TRBD1. There are 14 residues in the CDR3. Per germline, CDR1 SGHTA and CDR2 FQGNSA. J gave up 6 bases and V 6 bases, and 9 bases lay outside the gene matches. The CDR3 DNA reads TGTGCCAGCAGGGTCGGGACAGGGTTCTCCGAGCAGTACTTC. This gives the protein CASRVGTGFSEQYF. The variable domain in full, completed from reference TRBV7-2 and TRBJ2-7, reads GAGVSQSPSNKVTEKGKDVELRCDPISGHTALYWYRQSLGQGLEFLIYFQGNSAPDKSGLPSDRFSAERTGGSVSTLTIQRTQQEDSAVYLCASRVGTGFSEQYFGPGTRLTVT.

The chain is built from TRBV28 and TRBJ1-5; D is undetermined. Germline CDR1 and CDR2: MDHEN and SYDVKM. This CDR3 spans 14 amino acids. Trimming left V 6 bases short and J 6 bases short, with 15 bases between. The CDR3 DNA is TGTGCCAGCAGACTAGGGAGGGTAACTCAGCCCCAGCATTTT. Amino acid sequence: CASRLGRVTQPQHF.

V gene TRBV10-3 combines with J gene TRBJ1-2; 8 nucleotides match TRBD1. From germline, CDR1 is ENHRY and CDR2 SYGVKD. V trimming: 5 bases; J trimming: 4 bases; junction bases outside the gene matches: 12. This CDR3 spans 16 amino acids. The CDR3 DNA sequence: TGTGCCATCAGTAACTTCGGACAGGGAGAAGGCTATGGCTACACCTTC. This translates into CAISNFGQGEGYGYTF.

In its sample, this clone was seen once. The V gene is TRBV6-6, the J gene TRBJ2-7, with 9 positions matching TRBD1. Germline-derived CDR1 and CDR2 are MNHNY and SVGAGI (reference sequence). There are 16 residues in the CDR3. V lost 7 bases, J lost 4 bases, and 14 bases stayed unmatched. The chain's CDR3 is CASTKWTGQGGYEQYF. The CDR3 DNA reads as TGTGCCAGCACCAAGTGGACGGGACAGGGTGGTTACGAGCAGTACTTC.

The chain recombines TRBV6-1 with TRBJ1-6, with 8 bases identical to TRBD1. CDR1 and CDR2 from the germline V gene are MNHNS and SASEGT. This CDR3 spans 15 amino acids. J lost 7 bases, V lost 2 bases, and 4 bases had no gene match. CDR3 coding DNA: TGTGCCAGCAGTGAAAGGACAGGGCGAAATTCACCCCTCCACTTT. Translated: CASSERTGRNSPLHF.

This rearrangement joins TRBV2 to TRBJ1-5, with D possibly TRBD1 on 5 matching bases. This CDR3 region has 16 residues. With 6 bases removed from V and 4 bases from J, the gap between germline ends came to 19 bases. CDR1 SNHLY and CDR2 FYNNEI come from the germline V gene. In nucleotides, the CDR3 is TGTGCCAGCAGCAGCAAGGGGCTGATTAAAAATCAGCCCCAGCATTTT. Its translation: CASSSKGLIKNQPQHF.

The rearrangement links TRBV24-1 to TRBJ1-2, with a weak D call TRBD1 (5 bases). Trimming left V 9 bases short and J 7 bases short, with 14 bases between. Germline CDR1 KGHDR, CDR2 SFDVKD. The CDR3 contains 12 residues. The CDR3 DNA is TGTGCCACCGGGACTCAGCGGGGTGGCTACACCTTC. Amino acids: CATGTQRGGYTF.

This chain uses TRBV5-1 with TRBJ1-1; 8 bases align to TRBD1. The CDR3 sequence is 17 residues long. Germline V CDR1 and CDR2: SGHRS, YFSETQ. V lost 1 base, J lost 1 base, and 9 bases stayed unmatched. CDR3 residues: CASSLIDRGSSNTEAFF. CDR3 DNA sequence: TGCGCCAGCAGCTTGATAGACAGGGGTTCCTCGAACACTGAAGCTTTCTTT.

In DNA form, the CDR3 reads TGTGCCAGCAGCGCCACAGAGTACGAGCAGTACTTC. Translating it yields CASSATEYEQYF. The chain carries TRBV2 and TRBJ2-7; no clear D. Trimming shortened V by 6 bases and J by 4 bases, and 10 bases separated the two germline ends. The CDR3 is made up of 12 amino acids. Germline assignment: CDR1 SNHLY and CDR2 FYNNEI.

The CDR3, as DNA: TGTGCCAGCAGCTTAGGGGGGGACTACAATGAGCAGTTCTTC. Its translation: CASSLGGDYNEQFF. This chain uses TRBV11-3 with TRBJ2-1; possibly TRBD2 for D (6 bases). The CDR3 is made up of 14 amino acids. Per germline, CDR1 SGHNT and CDR2 YENEEA. V was clipped by 1 base and J by 3 bases, with 7 bases between them.

The chain couples TRBV6-6 to TRBJ1-3; 8 bases align to TRBD1. The CDR3 consists of 15 residues. The germline V gene has CDR1 MNHNY and CDR2 SVGAGI (reference sequence). The ends lost 6 bases at V and 4 bases at J; junction bases unmatched: 8. The CDR3 DNA is TGTGCCAGCAGCATACCGACAGGGGCCGGAAACACCATATATTTT. It translates to CASSIPTGAGNTIYF.

This clone was seen just once. The chain employs TRBV6-5 and TRBJ2-7; D is ambiguous. Germline lookup yields CDR1 MNHEY and CDR2 SVGAGI. Trimming stripped 4 bases from V and 6 bases from J, with 13 bases between. The CDR3 is 13 residues long. Here the CDR3 reads CASSFATTLEQYF. The CDR3 bases are TGTGCCAGCAGTTTCGCTACTACCCTCGAGCAGTACTTC.

This clone was found a few times. This chain connects TRBV12-3 or TRBV12-4 to TRBJ1-1; perhaps TRBD1 as D (5 bases). The CDR3 length is 13 residues. Trimming cost V 3 bases and J 5 bases, with 10 bases left between them. This CDR3 is CASSFAGRTEAFF. DNA for the CDR3: TGTGCCAGCAGTTTCGCAGGGCGGACTGAAGCTTTCTTT.

This chain joins TRBV19 and TRBJ1-5; 12 bases fit TRBD1. This CDR3 has 15 residues. J gave up 6 bases and V 7 bases, and 7 bases lay outside the gene matches. Germline values: CDR1 LNHDA, CDR2 SQIVND (reference sequence). This chain's CDR3 is CASNLGTGGLQPQHF. DNA of the CDR3: TGTGCCAGTAACCTCGGGACAGGGGGCCTTCAGCCCCAGCATTTT. The full variable domain, completed using reference TRBV19 and TRBJ1-5, is DGGITQSPKYLFRKEGQNVTLSCEQNLNHDAMYWYRQDPGQGLRLIYYSQIVNDFQKGDIAEGYSVSREKKESFPLTVTSAQKNPTAFYLCASNLGTGGLQPQHFGDGTRLSIL.

CDR3 residues: CASSQARQGAKRNTEAFF. Here the CDR3 DNA reads TGTGCCAGCAGTCAGGCAAGACAGGGGGCCAAACGGAACACTGAAGCTTTCTTT. J is TRBJ1-1 and V is TRBV6-6; 10 nucleotides match TRBD1. Trimming at V came to 5 bases and at J to 1 base, leaving 13 bases not matched to a gene. Germline V lookup: CDR1 MNHNY, CDR2 SVGAGI (reference sequence). The CDR3 loop spans 18 amino acids.

A note on this clone: Other DNA sequences in the sample encode the same CDR3. The chain employs TRBV4-1 and TRBJ2-1, with 7 bases aligning to TRBD1. The CDR3 runs to 13 residues. Germline V gene data show CDR1 as MGHRA and CDR2 as YSYEKL. V lost 1 base to trimming and J lost 6 bases; unmatched junction nucleotides: 0. The CDR3 DNA sequence: TGCGCCAGCAGCCAAGGACAGGGCAATGAGCAGTTCTTC. Translated: CASSQGQGNEQFF.

This sequence joins TRBV2 and TRBJ1-3; weak D call: TRBD1 (5 bases). Germline CDR1 SNHLY, CDR2 FYNNEI. The V end was cut by 4 bases, the J end by 3 bases, with 16 bases between. This CDR3 has 16 amino acids. CDR3 in amino acids: CASSVRLTGGGNTIYF. The CDR3, as DNA: TGTGCCAGCAGTGTTCGGCTCACGGGGGGTGGAAACACCATATATTTT.

This CDR3 is CASSSIAGTLVGELFF. For the CDR3, the DNA is TGCGCCAGCAGCTCTATAGCGGGAACCCTCGTAGGGGAGCTGTTTTTT. This chain links TRBV5-1 with TRBJ2-2, with TRBD2 identical over 8 bases. The J segment lost 8 bases and the V segment lost 3 bases, leaving 12 bases of the junction unmatched. The CDR3 contains 16 residues. Germline V gene lookup returns CDR1 SGHRS and CDR2 YFSETQ.

The rearrangement uses TRBV11-2 and TRBJ2-1; D unclear. Germline V CDR1 and CDR2: SGHAT, FQNNGV. The CDR3 runs 16 residues. V was clipped by 2 bases and J by 0 bases, with 11 bases between them. The CDR3 spells CASSLLSLRSYNEQFF. In DNA form, the CDR3 reads TGTGCCAGCAGCTTATTATCCCTTCGCTCCTACAATGAGCAGTTCTTC.

J is TRBJ1-4 and V is TRBV19, with TRBD1 matching over 10 bases. The ends lost 5 bases at V and 3 bases at J; junction bases unmatched: 3. Looked up from germline, CDR1 is LNHDA and CDR2 is SQIVND (reference sequence). This CDR3 is 15 amino acids long. CDR3 residues: CASSSTGGANEKLFF. CDR3 coding DNA: TGTGCCAGTAGTTCGACAGGGGGCGCTAATGAAAAACTGTTTTTT.

The chain has TRBV5-4 and TRBJ1-3; 7 nucleotides match TRBD1. The J segment lost 4 bases and the V segment lost 9 bases, leaving 4 bases of the junction unmatched. Germline V gives CDR1 SGHNT, CDR2 YYREEE (reference sequence). This CDR3 has 12 residues. The CDR3 here is CATTGEGNTIYF. Written as DNA, the CDR3 is TGTGCCACCACAGGGGAAGGAAACACCATATATTTT.

The V and J genes are TRBV24-1 and TRBJ2-7, with a tentative D call TRBD1 (5 bases). The CDR3 loop spans 12 amino acids. In germline, CDR1 is KGHDR, CDR2 SFDVKD. The germline V and J ends were trimmed by 7 bases and 3 bases, with 9 bases remaining between them. The CDR3 spells CATRDTNYEQYF. The CDR3 DNA is TGTGCCACCAGGGACACAAACTACGAGCAGTACTTC.